This TCR beta chain stems from a study of shared clonotypes between healthy human individuals. Study at large: There were three CD4 naive, three CD4 memory, two CD8 naive and one CD8 memory plates per donor.

The V and J ends lost 2 bases and 4 bases, in that order; junction bases with no gene match: 2. Germline loops: CDR1 LNHNV, CDR2 YYDKDF (reference sequence). CDR3 length equals 13 residues. With regard to this clone: Antigen: not known.

General observations from the study: Estimated richness values were generally larger in naive subsets than in memory subsets.

Clones were read by immunoSEQ multiplex PCR, and TCRdb kept only the in-frame ones, dropping some. The table has about 1.4 million clones, over 95% seen once. The donors, all of them Caucasian adults, lived in Nashville, Tennessee. The receptor comes from a man aged 25 to 40 in good health. This chain uses TRBV15 with TRBJ2-7; 7 nucleotides align to TRBD1. Sample: naive CD4+ T cells sorted from blood. Subset here: CD45RA+ positively selected. The CDR3 sequence: CATSRNRGYEQYF. In nucleotides, the CDR3 is TGTGCCACCAGCAGAAACAGGGGTTACGAGCAGTACTTC.